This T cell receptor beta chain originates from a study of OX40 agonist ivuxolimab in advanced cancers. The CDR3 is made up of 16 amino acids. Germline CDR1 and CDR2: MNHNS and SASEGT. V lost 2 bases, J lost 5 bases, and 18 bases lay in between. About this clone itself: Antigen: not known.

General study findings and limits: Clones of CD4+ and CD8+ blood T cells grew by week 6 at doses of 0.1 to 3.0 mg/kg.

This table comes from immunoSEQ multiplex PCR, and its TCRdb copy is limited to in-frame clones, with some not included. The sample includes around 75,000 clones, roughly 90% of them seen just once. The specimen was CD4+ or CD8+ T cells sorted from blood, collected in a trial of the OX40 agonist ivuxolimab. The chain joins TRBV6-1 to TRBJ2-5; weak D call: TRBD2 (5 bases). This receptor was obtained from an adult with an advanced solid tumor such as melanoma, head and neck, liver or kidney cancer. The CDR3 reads CASSERYMRESETQYF. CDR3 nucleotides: TGTGCCAGCAGTGAACGATATATGAGGGAATCCGAGACCCAGTACTTC.